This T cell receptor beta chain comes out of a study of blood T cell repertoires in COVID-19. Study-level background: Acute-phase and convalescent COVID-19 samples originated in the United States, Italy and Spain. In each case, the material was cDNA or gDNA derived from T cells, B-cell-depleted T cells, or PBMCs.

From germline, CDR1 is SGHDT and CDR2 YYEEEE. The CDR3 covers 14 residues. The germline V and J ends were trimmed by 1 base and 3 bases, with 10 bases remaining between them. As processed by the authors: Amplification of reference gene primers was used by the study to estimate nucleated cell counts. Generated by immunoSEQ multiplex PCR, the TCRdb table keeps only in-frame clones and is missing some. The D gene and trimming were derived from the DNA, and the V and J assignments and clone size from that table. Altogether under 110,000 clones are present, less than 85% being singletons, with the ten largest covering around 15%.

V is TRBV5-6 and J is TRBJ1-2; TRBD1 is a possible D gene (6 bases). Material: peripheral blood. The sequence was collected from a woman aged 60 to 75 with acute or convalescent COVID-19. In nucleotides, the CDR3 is TGTGCCAGCAGCTTGTACAGGGCCGACTATGGCTACACCTTC. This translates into CASSLYRADYGYTF.